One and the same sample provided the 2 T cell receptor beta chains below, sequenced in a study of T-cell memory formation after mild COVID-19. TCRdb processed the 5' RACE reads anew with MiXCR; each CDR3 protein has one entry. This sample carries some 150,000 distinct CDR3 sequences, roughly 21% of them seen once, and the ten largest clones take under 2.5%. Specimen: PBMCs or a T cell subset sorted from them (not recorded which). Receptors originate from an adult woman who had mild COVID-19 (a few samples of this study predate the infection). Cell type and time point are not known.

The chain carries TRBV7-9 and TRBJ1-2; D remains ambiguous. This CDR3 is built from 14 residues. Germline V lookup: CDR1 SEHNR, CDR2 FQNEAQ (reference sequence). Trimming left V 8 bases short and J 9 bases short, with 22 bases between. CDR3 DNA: TGTGCCAGCGCAGCAGAGGTGGCGCCACCTCGCTACACCTTC. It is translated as CASAAEVAPPRYTF.

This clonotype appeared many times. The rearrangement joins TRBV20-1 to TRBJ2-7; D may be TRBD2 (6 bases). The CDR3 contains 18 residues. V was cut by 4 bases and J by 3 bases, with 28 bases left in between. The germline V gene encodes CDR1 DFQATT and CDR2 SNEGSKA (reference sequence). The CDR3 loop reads CSATPRGGRRVGGYEQYF. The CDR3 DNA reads TGCAGTGCTACCCCTCGGGGAGGCCGACGGGTCGGGGGCTACGAGCAGTACTTC.